This record looks at one T cell receptor beta chain sequence and its context. Its target is not known. The sample originates from a study of T-cell reconstitution after alpha-beta-depleted transplantation in children. Overall study results and limits: The authors attributed T-cell counts and diversity one year after transplant mostly to newly produced T cells.

Preparation of the TCRbeta library involved a method that used unique molecular identifiers. TCRdb independently ran MiXCR on the PCR reads; one entry per CDR3 protein. Of fewer than 1 million distinct CDR3 sequences listed, roughly 15% are singletons. The sequence was obtained from a male patient younger than 18 who had a stem cell transplant for acute lymphoblastic leukemia, so the T cells may come from the graft donor. This specimen was PBMCs, mostly from graft donor cells, taken 360 days after TCRalphabeta/CD19-depleted stem cell transplant.

The CDR3 bases are TGTGCCAGCAGACAACAGGGTTGGGAGACCCAGTACTTC. Translating it yields CASRQQGWETQYF. The rearrangement joins TRBV11-1 to TRBJ2-5; maybe TRBD1 (6 bases). Germline CDR1 is SGHAT and CDR2 is FQDESV (reference sequence). V lost 6 bases and J 5 bases, leaving 13 bases between the germline ends. CDR3 size: 13 residues.